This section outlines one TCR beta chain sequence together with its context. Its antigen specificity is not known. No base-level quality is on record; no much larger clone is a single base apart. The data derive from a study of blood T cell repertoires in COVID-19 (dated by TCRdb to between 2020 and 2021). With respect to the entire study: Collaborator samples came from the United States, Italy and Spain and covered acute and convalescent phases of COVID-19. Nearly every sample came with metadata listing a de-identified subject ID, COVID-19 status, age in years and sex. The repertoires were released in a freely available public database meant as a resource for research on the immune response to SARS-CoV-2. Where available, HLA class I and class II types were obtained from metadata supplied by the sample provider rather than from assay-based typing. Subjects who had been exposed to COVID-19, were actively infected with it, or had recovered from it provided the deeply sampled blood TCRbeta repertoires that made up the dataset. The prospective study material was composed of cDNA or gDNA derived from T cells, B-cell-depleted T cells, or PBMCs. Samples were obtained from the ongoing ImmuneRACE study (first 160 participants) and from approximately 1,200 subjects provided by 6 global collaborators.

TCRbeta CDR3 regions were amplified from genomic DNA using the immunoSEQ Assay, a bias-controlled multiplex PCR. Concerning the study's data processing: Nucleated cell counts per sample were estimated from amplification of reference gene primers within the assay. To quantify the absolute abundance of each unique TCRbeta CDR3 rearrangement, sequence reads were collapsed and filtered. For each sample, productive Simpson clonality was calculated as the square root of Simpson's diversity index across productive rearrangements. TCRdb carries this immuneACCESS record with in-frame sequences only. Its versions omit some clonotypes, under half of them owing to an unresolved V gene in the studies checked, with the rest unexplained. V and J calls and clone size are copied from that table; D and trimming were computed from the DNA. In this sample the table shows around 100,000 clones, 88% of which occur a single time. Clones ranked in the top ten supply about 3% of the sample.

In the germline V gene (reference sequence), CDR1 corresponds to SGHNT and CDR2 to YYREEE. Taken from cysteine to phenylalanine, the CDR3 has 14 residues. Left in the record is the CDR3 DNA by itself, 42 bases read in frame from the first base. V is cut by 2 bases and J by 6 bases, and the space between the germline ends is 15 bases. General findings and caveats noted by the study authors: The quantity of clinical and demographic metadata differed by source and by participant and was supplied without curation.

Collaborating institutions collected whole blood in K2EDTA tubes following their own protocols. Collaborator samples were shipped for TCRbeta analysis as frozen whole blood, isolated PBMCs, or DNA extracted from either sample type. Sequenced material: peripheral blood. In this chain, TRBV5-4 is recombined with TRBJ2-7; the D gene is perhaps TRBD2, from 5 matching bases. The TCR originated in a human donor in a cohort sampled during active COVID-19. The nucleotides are TGTGCCAGCAGCTTACGAGGGTTCAGAATCGAGCAGTACTTC. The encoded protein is CASSLRGFRIEQYF.